This entry lists 28 T cell receptor beta chains sequenced from one sample in a study of cytomegalovirus exposure and HLA in healthy donors. Repertoires were generated with immunoSEQ multiplex PCR, while TCRdb's copy carries only in-frame clones and drops some. The profile shows 65,000 to 85,000 clones, roughly 94% of them singletons. The sequenced sample was PBMCs. The source of these receptors is a woman aged 18-30 years in good health and CMV-seronegative.

V gene TRBV25-1 combines with J gene TRBJ1-6; the D gene is possibly TRBD1 (5 bases). The V end was cut by 9 bases, the J end by 3 bases, with 18 bases between. Germline V gene data show CDR1 as MGHDK and CDR2 as SYGVNS. The CDR3 length is 16 residues. CDR3 sequence (DNA): TGTGCCAGTGCTGACCCGGGGGTGTTCTATAATTCACCCCTCCACTTT. Amino acid sequence: CASADPGVFYNSPLHF. Looking up the rest from reference TRBV25-1 and TRBJ1-6 gives the full variable domain: EADIYQTPRYLVIGTGKKITLECSQTMGHDKMYWYQQDPGMELHLIHYSYGVNSTEKGDLSSESTVSRIRTEHFPLTLESARPSHTSQYLCASADPGVFYNSPLHFGNGTRLTVT.

This clone was counted once. This chain links TRBV23-1 with TRBJ2-7, with TRBD2 as a possible D gene (6 bases). TRBV23-1 is an open reading frame whose function is uncertain. V was shortened by 7 bases and J by 0 bases, with 19 bases between the two germline ends. The CDR3 runs 16 residues. Here the CDR3 reads CASTFPGGRYSYEQYF. DNA of the CDR3: TGCGCCAGCACTTTTCCCGGGGGACGGTACTCCTACGAGCAGTACTTC.

The CDR3 loop is CASSLRTGQETQYF. CDR3 sequence (DNA): TGTGCCAGCTCACTTCGGACAGGTCAAGAGACCCAGTACTTC. The chain is built from TRBV18 and TRBJ2-5; 7 bases map to TRBD1. The length of the CDR3 is 14 residues. Losses at the gene ends were 4 bases for V and 2 bases for J; bases not matched to a gene: 4. Germline CDR1 is KGHSH and CDR2 is LQKENI.

J is TRBJ2-2 and V is TRBV7-2; 7 nucleotides align to TRBD2. Trimming took 2 bases from V and 4 from J; bases not matched to a gene: 1. The V gene's germline CDR1 is SGHTA and CDR2 FQGNSA. This CDR3 is built from 14 residues. CDR3 sequence reads: CASSLIAGTGELFF. In DNA, the CDR3 is TGTGCCAGCAGCTTAATAGCGGGCACCGGGGAGCTGTTTTTT.

The chain combines TRBV29-1 with TRBJ1-2; maybe TRBD1 (5 bases). V lost 2 bases and J 3 bases, leaving 19 bases between the germline ends. Germline V gene lookup returns CDR1 SQVTM and CDR2 ANQGSEA. The CDR3 is 16 residues long. CDR3 coding DNA: TGCAGCGTTGAATCTTCAGGGATTTACGGGTACTATGGCTACACCTTC. It is translated as CSVESSGIYGYYGYTF.

V gene TRBV7-8 combines with J gene TRBJ1-5, with 10 positions matching TRBD1. The CDR3 has 13 amino acids. The germline V gene encodes CDR1 SGHVS and CDR2 FQNEAQ. J was trimmed by 6 bases and V by 5 bases; bases with no gene match: 1. Written as DNA, the CDR3 is TGTGCCAGCAGCGGACAGGGGGGTCAGCCCCAGCATTTT. As protein: CASSGQGGQPQHF.

The chain couples TRBV18 to TRBJ2-2; a weak D match, TRBD1 (5 bases). V was pared by 5 bases and J by 7 bases, with 14 bases between. The CDR3 is 14 residues long. Germline V gene lookup returns CDR1 KGHSH and CDR2 LQKENI. The CDR3 is CASSSGFGGGELFF. In DNA, the CDR3 is TGTGCCAGCTCATCAGGGTTTGGCGGCGGGGAGCTGTTTTTT. The whole variable domain, remainder taken from reference TRBV18 and TRBJ2-2, is NAGVMQNPRHLVRRRGQEARLRCSPMKGHSHVYWYRQLPEEGLKFMVYLQKENIIDESGMPKERFSAEFPKEGPSILRIQQVVRGDSAAYFCASSSGFGGGELFFGEGSRLTVL.

V gene TRBV7-2 combines with J gene TRBJ1-5, with D tentatively TRBD1 (6 bases). The CDR3 sequence is 14 residues long. CDR1 is SGHTA, CDR2 FQGNSA, per germline. The V end lost 4 bases, the J end lost 3 bases, and 10 bases lay between the germline ends. As DNA, the CDR3 is TGTGCCAGCAGCTCCGGACAGCTCAATCAGCCCCAGCATTTT. This translates into CASSSGQLNQPQHF.

V gene TRBV7-9 combines with J gene TRBJ1-2, with TRBD1 matching 9 bases. V was pared by 5 bases and J by 7 bases, with 8 bases of the junction left unmatched. Germline V gene sequence: CDR1 SEHNR, CDR2 FQNEAQ (reference sequence). The CDR3 has 14 residues. DNA for the CDR3: TGTGCCAGCAGCACAGGGGGCGTCAGGATTGGCTACACCTTC. Amino acid sequence: CASSTGGVRIGYTF.

The V call is TRBV18, the J call TRBJ2-1, with D possibly matching TRBD1 (5 bases). V lost 2 bases to trimming and J lost 5 bases, with 10 bases between them. CDR3 size: 14 residues. Germline CDR1 KGHSH, CDR2 LQKENI. CDR3 sequence reads: CASSPGQGNNEQFF. The CDR3 DNA reads as TGTGCCAGCTCACCAGGGCAGGGCAACAATGAGCAGTTCTTC.

This chain connects TRBV18 to TRBJ1-2; TRBD1 aligns across 9 bases. Germline-derived CDR1 and CDR2 are KGHSH and LQKENI. The CDR3 runs 17 residues. J gave up 4 bases and V 0 bases, and 9 bases lay outside the gene matches. The CDR3 protein is CASSPPGQGSLGYGYTF. The CDR3 DNA sequence: TGTGCCAGCTCACCACCGGGACAGGGTTCATTGGGCTATGGCTACACCTTC. Using reference TRBV18 and TRBJ1-2 for the parts outside the CDR3, the full variable domain is NAGVMQNPRHLVRRRGQEARLRCSPMKGHSHVYWYRQLPEEGLKFMVYLQKENIIDESGMPKERFSAEFPKEGPSILRIQQVVRGDSAAYFCASSPPGQGSLGYGYTFGSGTRLTVV.

This rearrangement joins TRBV11-2 to TRBJ2-5; 8 nucleotides match TRBD1. V shed 2 bases and J 4 bases; nucleotides not matched to a gene: 9. Germline-derived CDR1 and CDR2 are SGHAT and FQNNGV. The CDR3 is 16 amino acids. CDR3 region: CASSLHIRTGGETQYF. The CDR3 coding sequence is TGTGCCAGCAGCTTACATATTCGCACAGGGGGAGAGACCCAGTACTTC.

The chain has TRBV7-2 and TRBJ2-5; possible D gene TRBD1, 5 bases. Germline CDR1 and CDR2: SGHTA and FQGNSA. With 0 bases removed from V and 5 bases from J, the gap between germline ends came to 13 bases. The CDR3 covers 15 residues. CDR3 amino acids: CASSLARRGRETQYF. In DNA form, the CDR3 reads TGTGCCAGCAGCTTAGCGCGTAGGGGAAGGGAGACCCAGTACTTC.

This chain's CDR3 is CASSLNPGQATYEQYF. CDR3 nucleotides: TGTGCCAGCAGCTTAAACCCCGGACAGGCGACCTACGAGCAGTACTTC. The rearrangement links TRBV11-2 to TRBJ2-7; TRBD1 agrees at 7 bases. Germline V gives CDR1 SGHAT, CDR2 FQNNGV. The trim removed 2 bases at V and 2 bases at J, leaving 9 bases unmatched. The CDR3 loop spans 16 amino acids.

This chain connects TRBV27 to TRBJ2-2, with D possibly being TRBD2 (6 bases). CDR1 is MNHEY and CDR2 is SMNVEV in the germline V gene (reference sequence). V lost 8 bases and J 2 bases, leaving 9 bases between the germline ends. CDR3 size: 13 residues. CDR3 bases: TGTGCCAGCGGGACTTTTAACACCGGGGAGCTGTTTTTT. Its translation is CASGTFNTGELFF.

This chain's CDR3 is CASSGLASYNEQFF. The CDR3 bases are TGCGCCAGCAGCGGACTAGCCTCATACAATGAGCAGTTCTTC. The chain couples TRBV5-1 to TRBJ2-1, with 8 bases fitting TRBD2. The J segment lost 4 bases and the V segment lost 4 bases, leaving 4 bases of the junction unmatched. CDR1 and CDR2 (germline): SGHRS, YFSETQ. CDR3 size: 14 residues.

This chain connects TRBV7-2 to TRBJ2-7; 11 nucleotides align to TRBD2. V shed 0 bases and J 4 bases; nucleotides not matched to a gene: 5. Germline V CDR1 and CDR2: SGHTA, FQGNSA. CDR3 length equals 16 residues. This chain's CDR3 is CASSLAGTSGSYEQYF. Here the CDR3 DNA reads TGTGCCAGCAGCTTAGCCGGGACTAGCGGTAGTTACGAGCAGTACTTC. Variable domain in full (rest from reference TRBV7-2 and TRBJ2-7): GAGVSQSPSNKVTEKGKDVELRCDPISGHTALYWYRQSLGQGLEFLIYFQGNSAPDKSGLPSDRFSAERTGGSVSTLTIQRTQQEDSAVYLCASSLAGTSGSYEQYFGPGTRLTVT.

This clone was observed a few times. As DNA, the CDR3 is TGTGCCAGCAGTTTAAAAACGTGGGGGACTAGCGCGAAAGAGACCCAGTACTTC. Amino acids: CASSLKTWGTSAKETQYF. This rearrangement joins TRBV27 to TRBJ2-5; 10 bases line up with TRBD2. J lost 3 bases, V lost 2 bases, and 12 bases had no gene match. The germline V gene has CDR1 MNHEY and CDR2 SMNVEV (reference sequence). The CDR3 is 18 residues long.

The genes are TRBV6-6 and TRBJ1-3; 7 bases are shared with TRBD1. The CDR3 is 14 residues long. CDR1 and CDR2 from the germline V gene are MNHNY and SVGAGI (reference sequence). The trim removed 7 bases at V and 0 bases at J, leaving 3 bases unmatched. CDR3 nucleotide sequence: TGTGCCAGCAATGACAGGGCCTCTGGAAACACCATATATTTT. This translates into CASNDRASGNTIYF.

The rearrangement links TRBV5-8 to TRBJ2-1, with TRBD2 matching over 9 bases. The CDR3 consists of 15 residues. Per the germline V gene, CDR1 is SGHTS and CDR2 is YDEGEE. The trim removed 6 bases at V and 4 bases at J, leaving 8 bases unmatched. The CDR3 DNA reads TGTGCCAGCAAACGGTTTGCGGGGGGGTACAATGAGCAGTTCTTC. Protein: CASKRFAGGYNEQFF.

In its sample, this clone was seen many times. V usage is TRBV7-9 and J usage is TRBJ2-7, with a weak D call TRBD1 (6 bases). V was clipped by 4 bases and J by 6 bases, with 22 bases between them. The germline gives CDR1 SEHNR, CDR2 FQNEAQ (reference sequence). This CDR3 contains 16 residues. The CDR3 coding sequence is TGTGCCAGCAGCTCCTACATGTTGGGAAGGGACACCGAGCAGTACTTC. The encoded protein is CASSSYMLGRDTEQYF.

This sequence joins TRBV27 and TRBJ2-7; 10 positions match TRBD2. CDR1 and CDR2 (germline): MNHEY, SMNVEV (reference sequence). The CDR3 is 14 amino acids. V shed 2 bases and J 3 bases; nucleotides not matched to a gene: 1. This CDR3 reads CASSLSGGVYEQYF. DNA for the CDR3: TGTGCCAGCAGTTTAAGCGGGGGGGTCTACGAGCAGTACTTC.

The CDR3 coding sequence is TGCGCCAGCAGAAGGGGACTAGCCTACGAGCAGTACTTC. This translates into CASRRGLAYEQYF. The gene calls are TRBV5-1 and TRBJ2-7; TRBD2 aligns across 8 bases. This CDR3 spans 13 amino acids. J gave up 2 bases and V 5 bases, and 3 bases lay outside the gene matches. Germline loops: CDR1 SGHRS, CDR2 YFSETQ.

The chain joins TRBV14 to TRBJ2-3; 8 nucleotides agree with TRBD2. There are 16 residues in the CDR3. V was clipped by 0 bases and J by 5 bases; unmatched bases: 7. The germline V gene has CDR1 SGHDN and CDR2 FVKESK. CDR3 protein: CASSQDFRGGRDTQYF. CDR3 bases: TGTGCCAGCAGCCAAGATTTCCGGGGGGGCCGAGATACGCAGTATTTT.

The chain combines TRBV30 with TRBJ2-7, with a tentative D call TRBD1 (5 bases). V was pared by 3 bases and J by 6 bases, with 21 bases between. Per germline, CDR1 GTSNPN and CDR2 SVGIG (reference sequence). This CDR3 contains 15 residues. This chain's CDR3 is CAWRTIRVHVREQYF. The CDR3 DNA sequence: TGTGCCTGGAGGACAATCAGGGTACACGTCCGCGAGCAGTACTTC.

The CDR3 loop reads CASSPFGLAGGRETQYF. CDR3 bases: TGTGCCAGTAGTCCCTTCGGACTAGCGGGGGGACGTGAGACCCAGTACTTC. The chain links TRBV19 to TRBJ2-5; TRBD2 aligns across 14 bases. Germline CDR1 and CDR2: LNHDA and SQIVND (reference sequence). The CDR3 is 17 residues long. V lost 5 bases to trimming and J lost 5 bases; unmatched junction nucleotides: 10. Looking up the rest from reference TRBV19 and TRBJ2-5 gives the full variable domain: DGGITQSPKYLFRKEGQNVTLSCEQNLNHDAMYWYRQDPGQGLRLIYYSQIVNDFQKGDIAEGYSVSREKKESFPLTVTSAQKNPTAFYLCASSPFGLAGGRETQYFGPGTRLLVL.

The rearrangement uses TRBV19 and TRBJ2-7; no firm D call. The germline V gene has CDR1 LNHDA and CDR2 SQIVND (reference sequence). Trimming removed 8 bases at V and 2 bases at J, with 10 bases between. This CDR3 spans 12 amino acids. The CDR3 DNA reads as TGTGCCAGTCCTTTTGGCCCCTACGAGCAGTACTTC. Its translation: CASPFGPYEQYF.

The rearrangement links TRBV5-4 to TRBJ2-7; 9 nucleotides line up with TRBD1. CDR3 size: 13 residues. Germline values: CDR1 SGHNT, CDR2 YYREEE (reference sequence). The ends lost 4 bases at V and 4 bases at J; junction bases unmatched: 3. The CDR3 DNA reads as TGTGCCAGCAGCAAGGGACAGGGTTACGAGCAGTACTTC. Translated, it gives CASSKGQGYEQYF.